A single sample is the source of the 20 T cell receptor beta chains below, sequenced in a study of OX40 agonist ivuxolimab in advanced cancers. The assay was immunoSEQ multiplex PCR, and TCRdb's table has in-frame clones only and misses some. The sample holds 69,000 or so clones; 85% to 90% are singletons and the top ten take under 7.5%. This specimen was CD4+ or CD8+ T cells sorted from blood, taken in a trial of the OX40 agonist ivuxolimab. The receptor set was obtained from an adult with an advanced solid tumor such as melanoma, head and neck, liver or kidney cancer.

The V call is TRBV27, the J call TRBJ2-1; 7 bases line up with TRBD1. V trimming: 6 bases; J trimming: 4 bases; junction bases outside the gene matches: 9. This CDR3 has 15 residues. CDR1 and CDR2 from the germline V gene are MNHEY and SMNVEV (reference sequence). DNA for the CDR3: TGTGCCAGCAGCCTACAGGGGTCCTCATACAATGAGCAGTTCTTC. It encodes CASSLQGSSYNEQFF.

This chain links TRBV28 with TRBJ2-1, with 8 bases fitting TRBD2. The CDR3 covers 15 residues. Per the germline V gene, CDR1 is MDHEN and CDR2 is SYDVKM. V lost 5 bases to trimming and J lost 5 bases; unmatched junction nucleotides: 8. The CDR3 region is CASSPPAGVNNEQFF. CDR3 sequence (DNA): TGTGCCAGCAGTCCCCCAGCGGGAGTAAACAATGAGCAGTTCTTC.

The V and J genes are TRBV5-6 and TRBJ1-4, with 10 bases fitting TRBD1. The CDR3 is made up of 15 amino acids. The ends lost 3 bases at V and 7 bases at J; junction bases unmatched: 6. Germline CDR1 reads SGHDT; CDR2 reads YYEEEE. The CDR3 bases are TGTGCCAGCAGCTCACCGACAGGGGGCATTGAAAAACTGTTTTTT. It is translated as CASSSPTGGIEKLFF.

V usage is TRBV18 and J usage is TRBJ2-2, with D unclear. CDR1 is KGHSH and CDR2 is LQKENI in the germline V gene. V was cut by 2 bases and J by 0 bases, with 4 bases left in between. This CDR3 has 14 residues. CDR3 bases: TGTGCCAGCTCACCATGGGCGAACACCGGGGAGCTGTTTTTT. The encoded protein is CASSPWANTGELFF.

The chain couples TRBV11-2 to TRBJ2-7; 11 bases map to TRBD2. J gave up 0 bases and V 3 bases, and 1 base lay outside the gene matches. Germline CDR1 and CDR2: SGHAT and FQNNGV. CDR3 size: 15 residues. In DNA, the CDR3 is TGTGCCAGCAGCTTCGGACTAGCGGGCTCCTACGAGCAGTACTTC. Protein sequence: CASSFGLAGSYEQYF.

V usage is TRBV13 and J usage is TRBJ2-7; 16 bases are shared with TRBD2. The CDR3 spans 18 residues. Germline CDR1 reads PRHDT; CDR2 reads FYEKMQ (reference sequence). J gave up 4 bases and V 1 base, and 7 bases lay outside the gene matches. The CDR3 nucleotides are TGTGCCAGCAGCTTAGCAGGGACTAGCGGGGGGGCAAGGTACGAGCAGTACTTC. Its protein product is CASSLAGTSGGARYEQYF.

This chain connects TRBV28 to TRBJ1-5; D is unclear. The CDR3 has 15 amino acids. The V gene lost 7 bases and the J gene lost 4 bases, with 17 bases spanning the gap. Germline V gene lookup returns CDR1 MDHEN and CDR2 SYDVKM. CDR3: CASTILADSNQPQHF. In DNA form, the CDR3 reads TGTGCCAGCACCATTTTGGCCGACTCTAATCAGCCCCAGCATTTT.

The gene calls are TRBV27 and TRBJ2-7; TRBD2 is a possible D gene (6 bases). CDR1 is MNHEY and CDR2 is SMNVEV in the germline V gene (reference sequence). Trimming removed 0 bases from V and 5 bases from J, with 17 bases in between. CDR3 length equals 16 residues. CDR3 loop: CASSLSGGEEFNEQYF. The CDR3 nucleotides are TGTGCCAGCAGTTTATCAGGCGGGGAGGAGTTCAACGAGCAGTACTTC.

The chain recombines TRBV28 with TRBJ2-5, with 7 bases fitting TRBD1. The CDR3 has 14 residues. The trim removed 4 bases at V and 7 bases at J, leaving 9 bases unmatched. The germline CDR1 and CDR2 sequences are MDHEN and SYDVKM. The CDR3 region has the DNA TGTGCCAGCAGTTCGGACAGGTCCTGGGGGACCCAGTACTTC. Translation gives CASSSDRSWGTQYF.

The CDR3 sequence: CASSQERLATYEQYF. The DNA for the CDR3 is TGTGCCAGCAGCCAAGAACGGCTAGCTACATACGAGCAGTACTTC. The chain carries TRBV4-2 and TRBJ2-7; a weak D match, TRBD2 (5 bases). The CDR3 runs to 15 residues. Germline-derived CDR1 and CDR2 are LGHNA and YNFKEQ. Trimming removed 0 bases at V and 4 bases at J, with 13 bases between.

For this clone: At one end the junction does not follow the germline gene, possibly because of a read error. The chain joins TRBV7-7 to TRBJ2-1; TRBD2 agrees at 7 bases. CDR1 and CDR2 from the germline V gene are SSHAT and FNYEAQ (reference sequence). The CDR3 covers 15 residues. The CDR3 region is CASSLGGSKCNEQFF. For the CDR3, the DNA is TGTGCTAGCAGCTTAGGCGGGAGTAAGTGCAATGAGCAGTTCTTC.

The genes are TRBV27 and TRBJ2-1, with 9 bases lining up with TRBD2. In germline, CDR1 is MNHEY, CDR2 SMNVEV (reference sequence). Germline trimming cut 2 bases from V and 3 bases from J; bases unmatched to any gene: 8. The CDR3 loop spans 17 amino acids. As DNA, the CDR3 is TGTGCCAGCAGTTTAAACATAGCGGGAGCCAACTACAATGAGCAGTTCTTC. Its translation: CASSLNIAGANYNEQFF.

The V gene is TRBV5-1, the J gene TRBJ2-7; possibly TRBD1 or TRBD2 for D (5 bases each). Germline CDR1 and CDR2: SGHRS and YFSETQ. The CDR3 runs 16 residues. Deletions cut 0 bases from V and 1 base from J, with 14 bases between. CDR3 nucleotide sequence: TGCGCCAGCAGCTTGGGGGACCAGCGGACTTCCTACGAGCAGTACTTC. Translated: CASSLGDQRTSYEQYF.

The chain combines TRBV27 with TRBJ2-7; D possibly matches TRBD1 or TRBD2 (5 bases each). CDR3 size: 16 residues. Germline V gene lookup returns CDR1 MNHEY and CDR2 SMNVEV (reference sequence). V lost 4 bases, J lost 0 bases, and 16 bases lay in between. The DNA for the CDR3 is TGTGCCAGCAGTTCTCTGGGGGACGGTCGCTCCTACGAGCAGTACTTC. This gives the protein CASSSLGDGRSYEQYF.

Concerning this clone itself: The sample contains more than one DNA sequence encoding this CDR3. CDR3 residues: CASSPSTDTQYF. CDR3 DNA: TGTGCCAGCAGTCCCAGCACAGATACGCAGTATTTT. The gene calls are TRBV27 and TRBJ2-3; D unclear. CDR1 is MNHEY, CDR2 SMNVEV, per germline (reference sequence). The CDR3 has 12 amino acids. Trimming removed 5 bases from V and 0 bases from J, with 3 bases in between.

The rearrangement links TRBV28 to TRBJ1-5; 7 nucleotides line up with TRBD1. V was pared by 6 bases and J by 0 bases, with 2 bases of the junction left unmatched. This CDR3 has 14 amino acids. CDR1 and CDR2 (germline): MDHEN, SYDVKM. The CDR3 spells CASRTGASNQPQHF. DNA of the CDR3: TGTGCCAGCAGAACAGGGGCTAGCAATCAGCCCCAGCATTTT.

This clone was seen once. The chain joins TRBV5-8 to TRBJ2-7; no firm D call. The CDR3 spans 15 residues. V shed 4 bases and J shed 6 bases, with 20 bases lying between them. CDR1 and CDR2 (germline): SGHTS, YDEGEE. CDR3 region: CASSPLGLSLAEQYF. Written as DNA, the CDR3 is TGTGCCAGCAGCCCCCTCGGGCTTTCCTTAGCCGAGCAGTACTTC. The full variable domain, rest sourced from reference TRBV5-8 and TRBJ2-7, is EAGVTQSPTHLIKTRGQQATLRCSPISGHTSVYWYQQALGLGLQFLLWYDEGEERNRGNFPPRFSGRQFPNYSSELNVNALELEDSALYLCASSPLGLSLAEQYFGPGTRLTVT.

The chain combines TRBV27 with TRBJ2-7, with 7 bases matching TRBD1. The junction had 19 bases not matched to a gene; V was cut back by 2 bases and J by 6 bases. Looked up from germline, CDR1 is MNHEY and CDR2 is SMNVEV (reference sequence). This CDR3 is 18 amino acids long. The CDR3 here is CASSLNDRERMVLGEQYF. CDR3 bases: TGTGCCAGCAGTTTAAACGACAGGGAAAGAATGGTGCTTGGCGAGCAGTACTTC.

The chain uses TRBV5-6 and TRBJ2-1, with D unresolved. Germline CDR1 is SGHDT and CDR2 is YYEEEE. V was shortened by 2 bases and J by 6 bases, with 9 bases between the two germline ends. The CDR3 totals 13 residues. CDR3 region: CASSFTSGNEQFF. In DNA form, the CDR3 reads TGTGCCAGCAGCTTCACAAGTGGCAATGAGCAGTTCTTC.

The genes are TRBV11-2 and TRBJ2-3; no firm D call. The germline CDR1 and CDR2 sequences are SGHAT and FQNNGV. The CDR3 length is 18 residues. V shed 1 base and J shed 0 bases, with 17 bases lying between them. CDR3 sequence reads: CASSLGVGRSLSTDTQYF. For the CDR3, the DNA is TGTGCCAGCAGCTTAGGAGTAGGCAGGTCCCTTAGCACAGATACGCAGTATTTT.